The present entry profiles one T cell receptor (beta chain) with its context. The antigen is undetermined. The data derive from a study of T cells after yellow fever vaccination. Broader study findings: Once the booster was given, most primary-vaccination clones reappeared, at about 95% for CD4 and 88% for CD8.

Researchers made TCR cDNA using 5'RACE template switching, and this step added a universal primer site and UMIs. One entry per CDR3 protein, called by TCRdb with MiXCR from the 5' RACE reads. The sample has under 200,000 distinct CDR3 sequences; 9.5% to 11% are singletons. Trimming stripped 7 bases from V and 7 bases from J, with 16 bases between. Germline CDR1 is MNHEY and CDR2 is SVGAGI. The CDR3 runs to 14 residues. The clonotype comes from a man aged 18 to 30 who received the YFV17D yellow fever vaccine. Sequencing used CD8+ T cells sorted from PBMCs, obtained 15 days after the yellow fever booster vaccination. The gene calls are TRBV6-5 and TRBJ1-4; tentative D call: TRBD1 (6 bases). The DNA for the CDR3 is TGTGCCAGCACTTCGAACGGGGGCGGTGAAAAACTGTTTTTT. Translated: CASTSNGGGEKLFF.